This record covers a single TCR beta chain. Its antigen is still unknown. Base qualities were left out, and no much larger clone turns up one base away. The record originates from a study of T cells in Graves' hyperthyroidism and ophthalmopathy (dated by TCRdb to 2018 to 2020). Broadly, across the study: Peripheral blood samples were taken at the time of initial diagnosis, prior to any treatment. According to the paper, TCR Vbeta CDR3 sequencing was carried out on 135 peripheral blood samples, which came from more than 40 ophthalmopathy, around 74 hyperthyroidism and about 17 progressor patients. A discovery cohort of about a hundred patients, approximately 44 with Graves' ophthalmopathy and approximately 55 with stable Graves' hyperthyroidism, was used to find distinguishing TCR V-J signatures. After sampling, hyperthyroidism patients received methimazole starting at 30 mg daily, and ophthalmopathy patients received high-dose intravenous methylprednisolone. Prospective prediction of ophthalmopathy was tested in an independent validation cohort consisting of about 19 hyperthyroidism patients and around 16 patients who later progressed to ophthalmopathy. The study also compared thyroid tissue and blood T-cell repertoires from 6 or 7 Graves' hyperthyroidism patients. The 90 to 100 discovery patients were randomly divided into training and test sets at a 7:3 ratio.

The TCR beta CDR3 regions were amplified from the RNA transcripts. A first-round RT-PCR of the TCR CDR3 used the HTBI primer set with the Qiagen OneStep RT-PCR kit. The libraries were constructed in a second round of multiplex PCR and then size-selected and purified. Paired-end sequencing of the libraries was performed with 100 bp reads on an Illumina HiSeq2000. As for the authors' bioinformatics: Raw data were processed with SOAPnuke, discarding reads with adapters, uncalled bases, mean Phred below 15, or no exact constant-primer or identifier match. High-quality paired reads were merged using COPE v1.2.5, and each unique nucleotide sequence was defined as a clonotype. Clonotypes were aligned to IMGT TRBV, TRBD and TRBJ reference segments using MiTCR v1.1. Analysis was restricted to V-J combinations with a frequency above 0.0001, which covered just over 98% of repertoires. A TCS score was defined as the ratio between F50 (clonal expansion) and ExV (chaos), using BLOSUM62-based TCRdist between CDR3 peptides within each V-J. Welch's t-statistics and random forest reduced roughly 500 V-J features to 13, which were used in a naive Bayes classifier (R e1071). The public reads were reanalyzed by TCRdb: fastp trimming at Q25, MiXCR alignment, in-frame beta chains only. Rows with one shared CDR3 protein collapse into an entry with the most common genes and DNA. In this record, the V and J calls reflect TCRdb's handling and not the investigators' own analysis. Recorded for this sample are roughly 260,000 distinct CDR3 sequences; just over 14% of them occurred a single time. Jointly, the top ten make up less than 15% of the sample.

From the cysteine through the phenylalanine, the CDR3 covers 13 amino acids. Here the CDR3 DNA is all that survives: 39 bases in frame from base 1. V gives up 3 bases and J gives up 1 base, and the segment between their germline ends measures 6 bases. Overall study results and their limits: A model built on a 13 V-J signature distinguished ophthalmopathy from stable hyperthyroidism, reaching 85% to 90% sensitivity and approximately 83% specificity in cross-validation and 80%/75% in testing. Sample size was not statistically predetermined, and blinding of investigators to group allocation was not performed. Most expanded thyroid clonotypes (frequency above 0.001) were also detected in blood, suggesting blood repertoires may reflect thyroid immune responses. In validation, the model predicted progression to ophthalmopathy a median of about 6.8 months before onset, with about 70% sensitivity and 72.22% specificity.

Hyperthyroidism patients were aged 18 to 65 years and newly diagnosed, with disease duration of less than 2 months. Any patient with an uncontrolled infection, another autoimmune disease, pregnancy or lactation was excluded. Diagnoses were established on the basis of clinical symptoms, serum thyroxine and TRAb, thyroid ultrasound, and orbital computed tomography. Blood from progressor patients was drawn when they were first diagnosed with hyperthyroidism, before any ophthalmopathy symptoms appeared. PBMCs were separated from around 9.1 ml of fresh peripheral blood using Ficoll-Paque density gradient centrifugation. Progressor patients were initially diagnosed with Graves' hyperthyroidism and developed ophthalmopathy during follow-up. Total RNA was extracted with Trizol reagent, and quality was checked on an Agilent 2100 Bioanalyzer.

The receptor chain draws on TRBV12-3 or TRBV12-4 and TRBJ2-5; no D gene can be assigned with confidence. This sequence was found in a woman in her forties with Graves' hyperthyroidism that later progressed to Graves' ophthalmopathy. The sequencing input was blood. The CDR3 region reads CASSLVVQETQYF. The sequence in DNA is TGTGCCAGCAGTTTGGTTGTCCAAGAGACCCAGTACTTC.